The 5 T cell receptor beta chains presented below share a single source sample, sequenced in a study of immune evolution from preneoplasia to lung adenocarcinoma. Profiling relied on immunoSEQ multiplex PCR, and the TCRdb table lists in-frame clones only, not all of them. This table holds 7,500 to 8,500 clones, 72% found once. Source material: FFPE lung adenocarcinoma in situ tissue. All receptors come from a donor older than 65 with lung adenocarcinoma. Some clones in this sample may be carry-over from other donors' samples.

This clone has only a few counts. The CDR3 nucleotides are TGTGCCAGTACCCTGACTAGCGGGAACACAGATACGCAGTATTTT. This sequence encodes CASTLTSGNTDTQYF. This chain links TRBV19 with TRBJ2-3, with 11 bases lining up with TRBD2. This CDR3 is 15 amino acids long. V was pared by 7 bases and J by 2 bases, with 5 bases of the junction left unmatched. CDR1 and CDR2 from the germline V gene are LNHDA and SQIVND (reference sequence).

This clone was counted only a few times. The genes are TRBV29-1 and TRBJ2-7; D may correspond to TRBD1 or TRBD2 (6 bases each). The CDR3 is 13 residues long. V was trimmed by 0 bases and J by 7 bases, leaving 13 bases between them. In germline, CDR1 is SQVTM, CDR2 ANQGSEA. The CDR3 here is CSVEDLQGGEQYF. The CDR3 DNA follows: TGCAGCGTTGAAGATCTTCAAGGGGGGGAGCAGTACTTC.

Only a few counts were recorded for this clone. The V and J genes are TRBV19 and TRBJ2-6; D unclear. V lost 8 bases and J 6 bases, leaving 20 bases between the germline ends. Germline assignment: CDR1 LNHDA and CDR2 SQIVND (reference sequence). The CDR3 is made up of 16 amino acids. The CDR3 here is CASSAYLDFKANVLTF. The CDR3 nucleotides read TGTGCCAGTTCCGCTTATCTAGATTTTAAGGCCAACGTCCTGACTTTC.

The chain is built from TRBV18 and TRBJ1-2; 7 bases fit TRBD1. Trimming cost V 3 bases and J 8 bases; bases outside gene matches: 12. The germline V gene encodes CDR1 KGHSH and CDR2 LQKENI. The CDR3 is made up of 15 amino acids. The CDR3 here is CASSPPGQRLEGYTF. CDR3 sequence (DNA): TGTGCCAGCTCACCCCCGGGACAGCGGTTAGAAGGCTACACCTTC.

This chain joins TRBV16 and TRBJ1-1; D gene unclear. The CDR3 has 13 residues. V was shortened by 2 bases and J by 1 base, with 5 bases between the two germline ends. Germline assignment: CDR1 KGHSY and CDR2 FQNENV. As DNA, the CDR3 is TGTGCCAGCAGCCAAATGGGGAACACTGAAGCTTTCTTT. Translation: CASSQMGNTEAFF.